The clone carrying this T cell receptor (beta chain) came up a few times. Library construction for TCR beta used iRepertoire HTBI primers and Arm-PCR of CDR3 regions. TCRdb itself ran the multiplex PCR reads through MiXCR, one entry per CDR3 protein. The data contain some 400,000 distinct CDR3 sequences, 15% of them singletons. This CDR3 region has 12 residues. Germline V gene lookup returns CDR1 LNHDA and CDR2 SQIVND (reference sequence). The V gene end was trimmed by 10 bases and the J gene end by 11 bases; junction bases not matched to a gene: 11. This entry comes from a study of regulatory T cells in long-lasting Graves disease. Overall study: Antithyroid drugs had been taken by newly diagnosed Graves' patients for under 3 months.

Described time point: newly diagnosed GD, antithyroid drugs for less than 3 months. From PBMCs, RNA was extracted and then used to make the TCR library. A further study also used this sample, focusing on T cells in Graves' hyperthyroidism and ophthalmopathy. That source reports: Graves' hyperthyroidism qualified as stable when ophthalmopathy did not progress within 18 months. Primed by the HTBI set, a first-round RT-PCR was run on the TCR CDR3.

This chain connects TRBV19 to TRBJ1-1, with 9 nucleotides matching TRBD1. The TCR was taken from a woman aged 25 to 39 with Graves disease. Sequencing used peripheral blood mononuclear cells (PBMCs), obtained at new diagnosis, from a patient treated with antithyroid drugs. Here the CDR3 DNA reads TGTGCCACGCGGACAGGGGAGAGCGTGGCTTTCTTT. Amino acid sequence: CATRTGESVAFF.